The TCR beta chain under discussion was sequenced for a study of blood T cell repertoires in COVID-19. The assay was immunoSEQ multiplex PCR, and TCRdb's table has in-frame clones only and misses some. The sample lists fewer than 600,000 clones; approximately 87% were seen once. With V trimmed by 4 bases and J by 2 bases, 4 bases remained unmatched. The germline CDR1 and CDR2 sequences are LNHDA and SQIVND (reference sequence). The CDR3 is 15 residues long. V is TRBV19 and J is TRBJ1-1, with 10 bases matching TRBD1. Sequenced sample: PBMCs or T cells enriched from blood (not recorded which). This clonotype originated in a middle-aged woman who had recovered from COVID-19. CDR3 residues: CASSTQTGGNTEAFF. Written as DNA, the CDR3 is TGTGCCAGTAGTACCCAGACAGGGGGCAACACTGAAGCTTTCTTT. The variable domain in full, with the rest retrieved from reference TRBV19 and TRBJ1-1, is DGGITQSPKYLFRKEGQNVTLSCEQNLNHDAMYWYRQDPGQGLRLIYYSQIVNDFQKGDIAEGYSVSREKKESFPLTVTSAQKNPTAFYLCASSTQTGGNTEAFFGQGTRLTVV.